The present TCR beta chain was sequenced within a study of T cell repertoires in cytomegalovirus infection. Study context: An indication of both CMV infection and matching HLA type came from public TCR beta signatures.

MiXCR, run by TCRdb on the reads, gives a single entry per CDR3 protein. The top ten hold 20% of the sample, which has some 320,000 distinct CDR3 sequences, about 27% seen once. Notes on the study in general: Accumulated public TCR beta family frequency recognized individuals carrying CMV together with the relevant HLA. Ex vivo responses were dominated by HLA-C-restricted CMV-specific TCR beta clonotypes.

Trimming cost V 1 base and J 6 bases; bases outside gene matches: 7. The CDR3 loop spans 14 amino acids. Germline values: CDR1 SGHRS, CDR2 YFSETQ. Points on this clonotype: The target antigen is unknown.

This clonotype was obtained from a human donor in good health (CMV status not recorded). Some clones in this sample may be carry-over from other donors' samples. Sample: cultured PBMCs, taken from culture after CMV antigen stimulation. V usage is TRBV5-1 and J usage is TRBJ2-7, with 7 bases that match TRBD2. The CDR3 DNA is TGCGCCAGCAGCTTGTCCACGGGAGGAGGCGAGCAGTACTTC. Amino acid sequence: CASSLSTGGGEQYF.